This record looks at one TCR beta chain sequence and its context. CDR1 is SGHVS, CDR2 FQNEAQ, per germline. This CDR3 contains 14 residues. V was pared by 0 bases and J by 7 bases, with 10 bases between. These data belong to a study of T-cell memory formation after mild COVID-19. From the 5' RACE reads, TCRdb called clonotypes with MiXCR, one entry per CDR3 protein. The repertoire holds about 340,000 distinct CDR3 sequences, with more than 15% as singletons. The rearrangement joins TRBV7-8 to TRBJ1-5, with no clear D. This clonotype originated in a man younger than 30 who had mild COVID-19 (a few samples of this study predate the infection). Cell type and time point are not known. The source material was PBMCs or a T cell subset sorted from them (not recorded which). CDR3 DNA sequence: TGTGCCAGCAGCTTAGCAGTGGGTCAACAGCCCCAGCATTTT. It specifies CASSLAVGQQPQHF.